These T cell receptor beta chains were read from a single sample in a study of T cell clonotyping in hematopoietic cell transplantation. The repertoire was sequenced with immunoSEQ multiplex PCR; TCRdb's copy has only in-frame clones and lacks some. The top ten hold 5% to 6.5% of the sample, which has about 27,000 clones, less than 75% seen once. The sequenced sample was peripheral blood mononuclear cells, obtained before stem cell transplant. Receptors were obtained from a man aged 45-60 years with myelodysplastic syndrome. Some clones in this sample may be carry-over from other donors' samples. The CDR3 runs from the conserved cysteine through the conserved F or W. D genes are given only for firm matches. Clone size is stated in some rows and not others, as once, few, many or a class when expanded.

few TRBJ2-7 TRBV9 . CASSLGQPYEQYF TGTGCCAGCAGCCTCGGACAGCCCTACGAGCAGTACTTC
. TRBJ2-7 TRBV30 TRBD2 CAGASGRWEQYF TGTGCCGGGGCTAGCGGGAGATGGGAGCAGTACTTC
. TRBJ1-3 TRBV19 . CASSSRSGNTIYF TGTGCCAGTAGTTCTCGCTCTGGAAACACCATATATTTT
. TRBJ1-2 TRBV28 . CASSLTVGGYTF TGTGCCAGCAGTCTAACCGTAGGTGGCTACACCTTC
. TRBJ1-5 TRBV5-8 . CASSLDRSQLRNQPQHF TGTGCCAGCAGCTTAGACAGGTCTCAATTGCGCAATCAGCCCCAGCATTTT
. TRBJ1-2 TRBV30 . CAWSRVRQSRNYGYTF TGTGCCTGGAGTAGGGTTCGGCAAAGTAGAAACTATGGCTACACCTTC
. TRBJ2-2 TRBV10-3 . CAISGGVGNTGELFF TGTGCCATCAGTGGTGGGGTTGGAAATACCGGGGAGCTGTTTTTT
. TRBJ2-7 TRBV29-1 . CSSLTRNYEQYF TGCAGCTCATTGACTAGAAACTACGAGCAGTACTTC
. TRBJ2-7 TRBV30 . CASGVSYEQYF TGTGCCTCAGGGGTTTCCTACGAGCAGTACTTC
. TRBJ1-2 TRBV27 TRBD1 CASSWSGGAGYGYTF TGTGCCAGCAGTTGGTCAGGGGGCGCGGGGTATGGCTACACCTTC
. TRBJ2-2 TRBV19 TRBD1 CASRAGQGRTGELFF TGTGCCAGTAGGGCCGGACAGGGACGCACCGGGGAGCTGTTTTTT
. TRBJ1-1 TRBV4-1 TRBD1 CASSQEVRDRGLNTEAFF TGCGCCAGCAGCCAAGAGGTCCGGGACAGGGGCCTGAACACTGAAGCTTTCTTT
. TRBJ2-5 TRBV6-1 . CAWGEGQETQYF TGTGCTTGGGGCGAAGGACAAGAGACCCAGTACTTC
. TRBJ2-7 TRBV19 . CASSIGGNEQYF TGTGCCAGCAGTATAGGGGGGAACGAGCAGTACTTC
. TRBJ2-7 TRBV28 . CASSLDYEQYF TGTGCCAGCAGTTTAGACTACGAGCAGTACTTC
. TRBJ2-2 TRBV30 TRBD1 CAWRPGTGTVGELFF TGTGCCTGGAGACCAGGGACAGGGACCGTCGGGGAGCTGTTTTTT
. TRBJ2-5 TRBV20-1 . CSARVVETQYF TGCAGTGCTAGAGTGGTGGAGACCCAGTACTTC
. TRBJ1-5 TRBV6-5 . CASRRTASNQPQHF TGTGCCAGCAGACGGACGGCTAGCAATCAGCCCCAGCATTTT
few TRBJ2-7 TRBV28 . CASSFRDEQYF TGTGCCAGCAGTTTTCGAGACGAGCAGTACTTC
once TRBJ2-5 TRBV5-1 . CASSLAGEGEETQYF TGCGCCAGCAGCTTGGCCGGAGAGGGCGAAGAGACCCAGTACTTC
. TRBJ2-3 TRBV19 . CASRALSTDTQYF TGTGCCAGTAGGGCTCTTAGCACAGATACGCAGTATTTT
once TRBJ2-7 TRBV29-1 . CSVGRAGPSNEQYF TGCAGCGTTGGGAGGGCAGGTCCAAGTAACGAGCAGTACTTC
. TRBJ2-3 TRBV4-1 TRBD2 CASSQDRLAGGRLDTQYF TGCGCCAGCAGCCAAGATAGGCTAGCGGGGGGGAGGCTAGATACGCAGTATTTT
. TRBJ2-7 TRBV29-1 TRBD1 CSVESWDRVYEQYF TGCAGCGTTGAATCCTGGGACAGGGTCTACGAGCAGTACTTC
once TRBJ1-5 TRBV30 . CAWEGGNQPQHF TGTGCCTGGGAGGGGGGCAATCAGCCCCAGCATTTT
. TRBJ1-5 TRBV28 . CASSEDFANQPQHF TGTGCCAGCAGTGAGGACTTTGCCAATCAGCCCCAGCATTTT
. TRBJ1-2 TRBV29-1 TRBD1 CSVFGQGGYGYTF TGCAGCGTTTTTGGACAGGGTGGCTATGGCTACACCTTC
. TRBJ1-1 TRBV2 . CASSENRERAEAFF TGTGCCAGCAGTGAGAACAGGGAAAGGGCTGAGGCTTTCTTT
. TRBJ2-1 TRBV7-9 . CASSFRQGGGEQFF TGTGCCAGCAGCTTCCGACAGGGAGGGGGTGAGCAGTTCTTC
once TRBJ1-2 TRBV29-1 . CSVARDGGYTF TGCAGCGTTGCGAGGGACGGAGGCTACACCTTC